Presented here are 4 T cell receptor beta chains from one specimen sequenced in a study of technical replicates of blood from several donors. Sequencing was performed with immunoSEQ multiplex PCR; in TCRdb, only in-frame clones are kept and a portion is missing. The table includes tens of thousands of clones, just over 90% detected once. Sequencing input: T cells isolated from PBMCs. The origin of the receptors is a human donor in good health.

The chain couples TRBV6-5 to TRBJ2-3, with D hard to call. This CDR3 has 11 residues. Germline V CDR1 and CDR2: MNHEY, SVGAGI. V gave up 3 bases and J gave up 11 bases, with 9 bases separating them. CDR3 protein: CASSYQNRQYF. For the CDR3, the DNA is TGTGCCAGCAGTTATCAGAATCGGCAGTATTTT.

V usage is TRBV7-2 and J usage is TRBJ2-5; 8 nucleotides agree with TRBD2. The CDR3 sequence is 14 residues long. Looked up from germline, CDR1 is SGHTA and CDR2 is FQGNSA. The V segment lost 3 bases and the J segment 5 bases; nucleotides outside the gene matches: 5. The DNA of the CDR3 is TGTGCCAGCAGCTTCTTAGCGGGGAAGGAGACCCAGTACTTC. Its protein product is CASSFLAGKETQYF.

This rearrangement joins TRBV27 to TRBJ2-2; 10 bases match TRBD2. The trim removed 6 bases at V and 4 bases at J, leaving 11 bases unmatched. This CDR3 region has 17 residues. Germline CDR1 is MNHEY and CDR2 is SMNVEV (reference sequence). The DNA of the CDR3 is TGTGCCAGCAGCCTGGATTTAGCGGGAGGTTTCACCGGGGAGCTGTTTTTT. This sequence encodes CASSLDLAGGFTGELFF.

DNA for the CDR3: TGTGCCAGCAATCGAGGGGGGACAGGATTAGCTGGAAACACCATATATTTT. Its protein is CASNRGGTGLAGNTIYF. This chain uses TRBV28 with TRBJ1-3, with 8 bases lining up with TRBD1. V lost 7 bases, J lost 2 bases, and 13 bases stayed unmatched. The CDR3 contains 17 residues. Germline assignment: CDR1 MDHEN and CDR2 SYDVKM.